The clone carrying this T cell receptor beta chain was observed at least ten times. The sample originates from a study of spatial heterogeneity in lung cancer. TCRdb reprocessed the 5' RACE reads with MiXCR, giving one entry per CDR3 protein. Found here are 30,000 to 40,000 distinct CDR3 sequences, 3.1% of them singletons; the top ten hold roughly 40%. This sample's time point: sample taken at primary tumor resection. Samples were donated by 72 untreated early-stage non-small cell lung cancer patients. The CDR3 runs 16 residues. Germline trimming cut 5 bases from V and 0 bases from J; bases unmatched to any gene: 7. Germline V gene lookup returns CDR1 SGHVS and CDR2 FNYEAQ.

V and J are TRBV7-6 and TRBJ2-3; 8 nucleotides line up with TRBD2. This clonotype was obtained from a male donor with early-stage non-small cell lung cancer. The source material was normal lung tissue next to the tumor, sampled at surgery. In nucleotides, the CDR3 is TGTGCCAGCAGCCTAGACGCGGGGGGAAGCACAGATACGCAGTATTTT. This codes for CASSLDAGGSTDTQYF.